The 7 T cell receptor beta chains presented below share a single source sample, sequenced in a study of shared clonotypes between healthy human individuals (dated by TCRdb to 2019 to 2021). To prepare the library, the immunoSEQ multiplex PCR assay was applied. In its TCRdb copy, this immuneACCESS table keeps in-frame sequences only and misses some clones. Where compared with another copy, unresolved V genes explain less than half of these, and the others have no known cause. This sample is represented by about 1.5 million clones; 95% to 99% of them were singletons. The ten top clones hold roughly 0.42% of the sample. The sample consisted of naive CD4+ T cells sorted from blood. The sample's cell subset or site label, decoded: CD45RA+ positively selected. These receptors were taken from a man aged 25 to 40 in good health.

This chain joins TRBV5-4 and TRBJ2-3; 8 bases are a match to TRBD1. The J segment lost 3 bases and the V segment lost 1 base, leaving 4 bases of the junction unmatched. CDR1 and CDR2 (germline): SGHNT, YYREEE (reference sequence). The CDR3 totals 15 residues. CDR3 coding DNA: TGTGCCAGCAGCTTGACAGGGGGAAGGACAGATACGCAGTATTTT. Its protein is CASSLTGGRTDTQYF.

The chain links TRBV7-3 to TRBJ2-2, with 8 bases fitting TRBD2. V lost 5 bases, J lost 0 bases, and 8 bases stayed unmatched. Germline CDR1 SGHTA, CDR2 FQGTGA. The CDR3 is made up of 17 amino acids. CDR3 in amino acids: CASSHRAGASNTGELFF. As DNA, the CDR3 is TGTGCCAGCAGCCACAGAGCGGGAGCTTCGAACACCGGGGAGCTGTTTTTT.

The chain has TRBV7-6 and TRBJ2-2, with D tentatively TRBD1 (6 bases). Germline V gene lookup returns CDR1 SGHVS and CDR2 FNYEAQ. Trimming shortened V by 0 bases and J by 4 bases, and 24 bases separated the two germline ends. The CDR3 is 20 amino acids. The CDR3 reads CASSLAPSLGARWGTGELFF. The CDR3 DNA follows: TGTGCCAGCAGCTTAGCGCCGTCGCTGGGGGCGAGGTGGGGCACCGGGGAGCTGTTTTTT.

The rearrangement joins TRBV2 to TRBJ1-5; D remains ambiguous. This CDR3 is 13 amino acids long. With 7 bases removed from V and 2 bases from J, the gap between germline ends came to 9 bases. Germline V lookup: CDR1 SNHLY, CDR2 FYNNEI. The DNA of the CDR3 is TGTGCCAGCACCCCCAGTCGCAATCAGCCCCAGCATTTT. This codes for CASTPSRNQPQHF.

This sequence joins TRBV30 and TRBJ2-3; 9 nucleotides align to TRBD1. The germline V gene has CDR1 GTSNPN and CDR2 SVGIG (reference sequence). The junction had 2 bases not matched to a gene; V was cut back by 0 bases and J by 1 base. The CDR3 consists of 15 residues. This CDR3 is CAWSVRTGGTDTQYF. CDR3 coding DNA: TGTGCCTGGAGTGTCAGGACAGGGGGCACAGATACGCAGTATTTT.

The chain carries TRBV7-9 and TRBJ1-4; 7 bases are a match to TRBD1. V trimming: 1 base; J trimming: 4 bases; junction bases outside the gene matches: 3. The CDR3 is 15 residues long. Germline V gene lookup returns CDR1 SEHNR and CDR2 FQNEAQ (reference sequence). CDR3 coding DNA: TGTGCCAGCAGCTTAGGGGACAGCCATAATGAAAAACTGTTTTTT. Protein: CASSLGDSHNEKLFF.

The rearrangement links TRBV20-1 to TRBJ1-2; D is ambiguous. The CDR3 loop spans 10 amino acids. V was trimmed by 0 bases and J by 7 bases, leaving 3 bases between them. Germline V gene data show CDR1 as DFQATT and CDR2 as SNEGSKA (reference sequence). CDR3 protein: CSAREVGYTF. DNA of the CDR3: TGCAGTGCTAGAGAGGTTGGCTACACCTTC.